A single sample is the source of the 9 T cell receptor beta chains below, sequenced in a study of T-cell reconstitution after alpha-beta-depleted transplantation in children. Using unique molecular identifiers, the investigators prepared the TCRbeta library. From the PCR reads, TCRdb called clonotypes with MiXCR, one entry per CDR3 protein. The sample carries around 600,000 distinct CDR3 sequences, about 10% recorded once. Sequencing was performed on PBMCs from the stem cell graft donor, taken from the stem cell graft. These receptors came from a human donor who donated a stem cell graft to a child with acute myeloid leukemia.

This clonotype has more than one count but fewer than ten. CDR3: CSARPGPPYGYTF. The CDR3, as DNA: TGCAGTGCTAGGCCAGGGCCCCCCTATGGCTACACCTTC. The J gene is TRBJ1-2, the V gene TRBV20-1; perhaps TRBD1 as D (5 bases). V lost 3 bases, J lost 4 bases, and 12 bases lay in between. The CDR3 loop spans 13 amino acids. The germline CDR1 and CDR2 sequences are DFQATT and SNEGSKA (reference sequence).

V is TRBV5-1 and J is TRBJ2-4; D perhaps matches TRBD1 (6 bases). The CDR3 extends over 14 amino acids. Trimming cost V 1 base and J 8 bases, with 13 bases left between them. Germline V gene sequence: CDR1 SGHRS, CDR2 YFSETQ. CDR3 nucleotide sequence: TGCGCCAGCAGCTTGCAGGGCCCAGGGGACATTCAGTACTTC. Translation: CASSLQGPGDIQYF.

This clonotype was counted many times. The chain carries TRBV7-9 and TRBJ2-1; D may correspond to TRBD1 or TRBD2 (7 bases each). Germline CDR1 SEHNR, CDR2 FQNEAQ (reference sequence). CDR3 size: 14 residues. V lost 5 bases and J lost 8, with 16 bases in between. CDR3 sequence reads: CASSPTSGGDEQFF. CDR3 in DNA: TGTGCCAGCAGCCCAACCTCAGGGGGGGATGAGCAGTTCTTC. Combining the CDR3 with reference TRBV7-9 and TRBJ2-1 gives the whole variable domain DTGVSQNPRHKITKRGQNVTFRCDPISEHNRLYWYRQTLGQGPEFLTYFQNEAQLEKSRLLSDRFSAERPKGSFSTLEIQRTEQGDSAMYLCASSPTSGGDEQFFGPGTRLTVL.

This clonotype was picked up a small number of times. This chain uses TRBV12-3 or TRBV12-4 with TRBJ2-4, with TRBD2 matching 7 bases. CDR3 length: 14 residues. Trimming cost V 3 bases and J 7 bases; bases outside gene matches: 6. The CDR3 loop reads CASSFKRDGNIQYF. The CDR3 DNA reads TGTGCCAGCAGTTTTAAGCGGGATGGGAACATTCAGTACTTC.

This clonotype has only a few counts. For the CDR3, the DNA is TGTGCCCTGAATAGACAGGCGAATGAGCAGTTCTTC. Translated, it gives CALNRQANEQFF. This rearrangement joins TRBV7-9 to TRBJ2-1, with a weak D call TRBD1 (6 bases). Trimming removed 11 bases at V and 7 bases at J, with 15 bases between. The CDR3 has 12 amino acids. CDR1 SEHNR and CDR2 FQNEAQ come from the germline V gene (reference sequence).

This clonotype showed up just a few times. This chain links TRBV15 with TRBJ2-1, with D perhaps being TRBD1 or TRBD2 (5 bases each). Trimming removed 0 bases at V and 10 bases at J, with 19 bases between. The germline V gene has CDR1 LNHNV and CDR2 YYDKDF (reference sequence). The CDR3 length is 16 residues. The CDR3 DNA reads TGTGCCACCAGCAGAGATGGGGGTGATGGGAGAGGGGAGCAGTTCTTC. Translation: CATSRDGGDGRGEQFF.

This clonotype was counted ten times or more. The chain couples TRBV29-1 to TRBJ2-3, with D perhaps matching TRBD1 or TRBD2 (5 bases each). Deletions cut 4 bases from V and 0 bases from J, with 17 bases between. Germline V gives CDR1 SQVTM, CDR2 ANQGSEA. The CDR3 extends over 16 amino acids. CDR3 loop: CSVGGSKDFSTDTQYF. The CDR3 nucleotides read TGCAGCGTTGGGGGGTCGAAGGATTTCAGCACAGATACGCAGTATTTT.

The sample holds many counts of this clonotype. The chain carries TRBV7-2 and TRBJ2-1; D is unresolved. This CDR3 region has 12 residues. V lost 5 bases and J lost 15, with 17 bases in between. Per germline, CDR1 SGHTA and CDR2 FQGNSA. CDR3 in amino acids: CASSVFGPAPFF. The CDR3 nucleotides are TGTGCCAGCAGCGTCTTCGGGCCCGCTCCGTTCTTC.

This clonotype was counted ten times or more. The rearrangement uses TRBV7-2 and TRBJ2-5; D gene uncertain. Looked up from germline, CDR1 is SGHTA and CDR2 is FQGNSA. V was clipped by 6 bases and J by 3 bases, with 8 bases between them. This CDR3 is 12 amino acids long. The CDR3 DNA is TGTGCCAGCAGTTTATTTAAAGAGACCCAGTACTTC. It specifies CASSLFKETQYF.